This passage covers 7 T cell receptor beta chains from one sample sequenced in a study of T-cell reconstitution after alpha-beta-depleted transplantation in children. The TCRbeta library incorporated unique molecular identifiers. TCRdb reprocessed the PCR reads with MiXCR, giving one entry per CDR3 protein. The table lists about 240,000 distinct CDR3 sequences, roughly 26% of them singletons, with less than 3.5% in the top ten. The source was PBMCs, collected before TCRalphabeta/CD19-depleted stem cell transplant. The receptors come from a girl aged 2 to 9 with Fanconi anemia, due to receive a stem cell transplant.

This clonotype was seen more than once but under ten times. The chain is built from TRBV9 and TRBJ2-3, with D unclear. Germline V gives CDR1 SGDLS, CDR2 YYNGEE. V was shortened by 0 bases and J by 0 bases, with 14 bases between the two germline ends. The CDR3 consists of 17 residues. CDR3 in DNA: TGTGCCAGCAGCGTAGACGTCCGGGTCCCTAGCACAGATACGCAGTATTTT. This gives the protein CASSVDVRVPSTDTQYF.

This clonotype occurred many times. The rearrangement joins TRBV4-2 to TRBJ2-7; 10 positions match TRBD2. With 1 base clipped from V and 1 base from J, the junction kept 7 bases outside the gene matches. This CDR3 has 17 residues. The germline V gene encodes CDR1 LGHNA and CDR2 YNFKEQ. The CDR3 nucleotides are TGTGCCAGCAGCCAAGCCTCATTGACTAGCGGGTCCTACGAGCAGTACTTC. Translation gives CASSQASLTSGSYEQYF.

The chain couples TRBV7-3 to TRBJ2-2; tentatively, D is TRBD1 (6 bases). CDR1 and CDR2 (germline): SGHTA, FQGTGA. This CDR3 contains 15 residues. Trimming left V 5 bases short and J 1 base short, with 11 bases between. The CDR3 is CASSPQTGNTGELFF. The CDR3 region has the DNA TGTGCCAGCAGCCCTCAGACAGGGAACACCGGGGAGCTGTTTTTT.

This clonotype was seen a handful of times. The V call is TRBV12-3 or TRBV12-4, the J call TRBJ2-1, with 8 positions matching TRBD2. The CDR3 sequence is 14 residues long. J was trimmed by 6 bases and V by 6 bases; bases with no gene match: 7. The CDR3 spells CASSLREGPNEQFF. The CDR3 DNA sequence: TGTGCCAGCAGCTTACGGGAGGGCCCCAATGAGCAGTTCTTC.

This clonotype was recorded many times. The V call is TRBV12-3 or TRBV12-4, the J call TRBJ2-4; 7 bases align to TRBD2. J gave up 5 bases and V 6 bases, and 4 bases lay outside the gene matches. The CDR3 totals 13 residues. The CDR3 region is CASSLAAQNIQYF. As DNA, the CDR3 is TGTGCCAGCAGCCTAGCGGCCCAAAACATTCAGTACTTC.

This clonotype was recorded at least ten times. CDR3 DNA: TGTGCCAGCAGCTTAACGGACAGCTCCTACGAGCAGTACTTC. Translating it yields CASSLTDSSYEQYF. V usage is TRBV7-6 and J usage is TRBJ2-7, with D possibly matching TRBD1 (6 bases). Trimming removed 2 bases from V and 0 bases from J, with 8 bases in between. CDR1 is SGHVS and CDR2 is FNYEAQ in the germline V gene. This CDR3 is 14 amino acids long.

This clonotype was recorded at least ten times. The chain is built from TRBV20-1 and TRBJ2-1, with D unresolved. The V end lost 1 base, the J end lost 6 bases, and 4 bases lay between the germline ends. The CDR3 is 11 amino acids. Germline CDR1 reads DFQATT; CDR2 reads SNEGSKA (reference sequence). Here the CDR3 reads CSARVSNEQFF. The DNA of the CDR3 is TGCAGTGCTAGAGTTTCCAATGAGCAGTTCTTC.